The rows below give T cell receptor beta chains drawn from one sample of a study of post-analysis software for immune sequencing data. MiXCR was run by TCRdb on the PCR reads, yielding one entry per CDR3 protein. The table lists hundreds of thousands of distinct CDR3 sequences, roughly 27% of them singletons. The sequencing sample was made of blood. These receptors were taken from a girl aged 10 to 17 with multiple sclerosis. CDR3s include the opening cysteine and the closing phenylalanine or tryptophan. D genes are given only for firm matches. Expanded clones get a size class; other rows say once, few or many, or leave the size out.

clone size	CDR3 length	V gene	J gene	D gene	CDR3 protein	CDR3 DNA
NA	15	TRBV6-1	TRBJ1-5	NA	CASSDNSQLHQPQHF	TGTGCCAGCAGTGATAACAGCCAGCTCCATCAGCCCCAGCATTTT
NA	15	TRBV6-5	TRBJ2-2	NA	CASSYSRRATGELFF	TGTGCCAGCAGTTACTCGCGTAGAGCTACCGGGGAGCTGTTTTTT
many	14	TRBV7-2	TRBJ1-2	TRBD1	CASSFGGQGAGYTF	TGTGCCAGCAGCTTTGGTGGACAGGGGGCTGGCTACACCTTC
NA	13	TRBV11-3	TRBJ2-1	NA	CASSPSVYNEQFF	TGTGCCAGCAGCCCCTCGGTGTACAATGAGCAGTTCTTC
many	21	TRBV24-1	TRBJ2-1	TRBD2	CATSDPTHDRLAEGTYNEQFF	TGTGCCACCAGTGATCCTACGCATGATCGACTAGCGGAGGGGACCTACAATGAGCAGTTCTTC
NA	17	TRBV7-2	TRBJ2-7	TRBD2	CASSLLAGGRLSYEQYF	TGTGCCAGCAGCTTACTAGCGGGAGGTAGACTTTCCTACGAGCAGTACTTC
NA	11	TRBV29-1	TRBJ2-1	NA	CSTRLGNEQFF	TGCAGCACCCGACTGGGGAATGAGCAGTTCTTC
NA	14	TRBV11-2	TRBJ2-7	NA	CASSLRVQRYEQYF	TGTGCCAGCAGCTTAAGGGTACAGCGCTACGAGCAGTACTTC
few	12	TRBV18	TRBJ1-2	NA	CASSPREDGYTF	TGTGCCAGCTCACCACGGGAGGATGGCTACACCTTC
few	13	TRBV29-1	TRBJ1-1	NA	CSVGWRLNTEAFF	TGCAGCGTTGGTTGGCGCTTGAACACTGAAGCTTTCTTT
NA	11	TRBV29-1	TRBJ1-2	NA	CSVEGRLGYTF	TGCAGCGTTGAAGGCCGCCTTGGCTACACCTTC
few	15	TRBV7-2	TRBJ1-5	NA	CVSSLVSPSNQPQHF	TGTGTCAGCAGCTTAGTGTCTCCGAGCAATCAGCCCCAGCATTTT
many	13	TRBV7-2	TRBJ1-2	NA	CASSLRDTYGYTF	TGTGCCAGCAGTCTCCGGGACACCTATGGCTACACCTTC
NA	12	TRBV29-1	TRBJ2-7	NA	CSGGWGNYEQYF	TGCAGCGGGGGTTGGGGGAACTACGAGCAGTACTTC
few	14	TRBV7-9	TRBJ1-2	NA	CASSTTGTGYGYTF	TGTGCCAGCAGCACGACGGGGACCGGTTATGGCTACACCTTC
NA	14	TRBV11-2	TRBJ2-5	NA	CTSSLMGPGETQYF	TGTACCAGCAGCTTGATGGGTCCAGGAGAGACCCAGTACTTC
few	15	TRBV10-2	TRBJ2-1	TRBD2	CASSGGGRAVDEQFF	TGCGCCAGCAGTGGTGGCGGGAGGGCCGTGGATGAGCAGTTCTTC
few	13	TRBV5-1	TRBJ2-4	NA	CASSLAQGAIQYF	TGCGCCAGCAGCTTGGCTCAGGGTGCCATTCAGTACTTC
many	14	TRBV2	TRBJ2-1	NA	CASRRAGVGDEQFF	TGTGCCAGCAGGCGGGCCGGGGTCGGCGATGAGCAGTTCTTC
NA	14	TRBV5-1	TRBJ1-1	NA	CASSSANMNTEAFF	TGCGCCAGCAGCTCCGCCAACATGAACACTGAAGCTTTCTTT
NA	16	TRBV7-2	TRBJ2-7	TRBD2	CASSLTGTSIFYEQYF	TGTGCCAGCAGCTTAACCGGGACTAGCATTTTCTACGAGCAGTACTTC
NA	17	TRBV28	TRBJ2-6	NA	CASSSWAVTSGANVLTF	TGTGCCAGCAGTTCCTGGGCAGTTACCTCTGGGGCCAACGTCCTGACTTTC
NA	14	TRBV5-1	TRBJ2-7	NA	CASSSDRRAYEQYF	TGCGCCAGCAGCAGTGACAGGCGGGCCTACGAGCAGTACTTC
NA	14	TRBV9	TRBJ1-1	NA	CAGSVGGMDTEAFF	TGTGCCGGCAGCGTAGGTGGGATGGACACTGAAGCTTTCTTT
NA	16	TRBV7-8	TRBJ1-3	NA	CASSLEAGASGNTIYF	TGTGCCAGCAGCTTAGAGGCGGGGGCCTCTGGAAACACCATATATTTT
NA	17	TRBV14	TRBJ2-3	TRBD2	CASSQVYRGVSTDTQYF	TGTGCCAGCAGCCAAGTGTACCGGGGGGTGAGCACAGATACGCAGTATTTT
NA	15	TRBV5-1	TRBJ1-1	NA	CASSLAAGGVTEAFF	TGCGCCAGCAGCTTGGCCGCCGGGGGGGTCACTGAAGCTTTCTTT
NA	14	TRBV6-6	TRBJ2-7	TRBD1	CASSPRTGLDIQYF	TGTGCCAGCAGCCCCAGGACAGGTCTCGATATTCAGTACTTC
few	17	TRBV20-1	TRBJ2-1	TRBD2	CSASPGLAGALRDEQFF	TGCAGTGCTTCCCCTGGGCTAGCGGGCGCCCTTAGGGATGAGCAGTTCTTC
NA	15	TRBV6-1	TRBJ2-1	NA	CASSEAWGPYNEQFF	TGTGCCAGCAGTGAAGCTTGGGGTCCCTACAATGAGCAGTTCTTC